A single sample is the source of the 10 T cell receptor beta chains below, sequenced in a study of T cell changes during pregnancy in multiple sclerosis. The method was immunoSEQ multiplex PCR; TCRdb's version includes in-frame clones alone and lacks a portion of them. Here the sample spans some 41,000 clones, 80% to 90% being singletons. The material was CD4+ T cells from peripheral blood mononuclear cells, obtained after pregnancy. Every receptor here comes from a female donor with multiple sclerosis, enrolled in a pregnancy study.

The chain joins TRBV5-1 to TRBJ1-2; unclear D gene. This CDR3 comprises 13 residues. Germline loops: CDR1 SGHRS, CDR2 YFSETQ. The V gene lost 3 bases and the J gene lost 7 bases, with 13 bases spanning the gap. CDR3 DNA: TGCGCCAGCAGCTCAAGAGGTGAGGGTGGCTACACCTTC. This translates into CASSSRGEGGYTF.

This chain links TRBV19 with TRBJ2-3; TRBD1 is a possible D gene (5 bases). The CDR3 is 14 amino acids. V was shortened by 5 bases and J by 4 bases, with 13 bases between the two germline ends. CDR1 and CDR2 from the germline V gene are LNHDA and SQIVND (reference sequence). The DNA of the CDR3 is TGTGCCAGTAGTCCCAGGGCTACCCCAGATACGCAGTATTTT. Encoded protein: CASSPRATPDTQYF.

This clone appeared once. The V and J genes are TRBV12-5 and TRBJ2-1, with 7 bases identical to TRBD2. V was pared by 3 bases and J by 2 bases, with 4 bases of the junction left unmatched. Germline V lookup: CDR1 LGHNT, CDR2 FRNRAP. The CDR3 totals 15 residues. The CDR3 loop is CASGFGGSTYNEQFF. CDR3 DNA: TGTGCTAGTGGTTTCGGCGGGAGCACCTACAATGAGCAGTTCTTC.

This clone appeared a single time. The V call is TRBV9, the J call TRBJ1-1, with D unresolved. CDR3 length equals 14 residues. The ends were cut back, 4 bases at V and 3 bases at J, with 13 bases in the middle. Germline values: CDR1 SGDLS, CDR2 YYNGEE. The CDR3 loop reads CASSPSSSDTEAFF. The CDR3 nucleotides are TGTGCCAGCAGCCCATCTTCTTCGGACACTGAAGCTTTCTTT.

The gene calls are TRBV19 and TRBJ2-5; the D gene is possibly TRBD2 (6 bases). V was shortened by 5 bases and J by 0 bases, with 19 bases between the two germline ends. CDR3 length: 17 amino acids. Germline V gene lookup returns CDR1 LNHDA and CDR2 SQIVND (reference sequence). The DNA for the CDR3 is TGTGCCAGTAGTTTGGGGATAGCGGAAAGGTACCAAGAGACCCAGTACTTC. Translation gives CASSLGIAERYQETQYF.

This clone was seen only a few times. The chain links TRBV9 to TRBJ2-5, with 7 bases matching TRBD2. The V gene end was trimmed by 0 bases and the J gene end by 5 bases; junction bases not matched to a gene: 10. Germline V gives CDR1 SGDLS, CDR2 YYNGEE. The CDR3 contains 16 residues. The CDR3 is CASSVGGSREEETQYF. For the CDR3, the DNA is TGTGCCAGCAGCGTAGGAGGATCCCGGGAGGAGGAGACCCAGTACTTC.

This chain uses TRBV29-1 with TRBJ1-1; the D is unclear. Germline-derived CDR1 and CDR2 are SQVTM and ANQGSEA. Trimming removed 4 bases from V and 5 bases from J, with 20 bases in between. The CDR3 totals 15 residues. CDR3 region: CSVALSRGGVTEAFF. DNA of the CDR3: TGCAGCGTTGCCCTAAGCCGGGGTGGGGTGACTGAAGCTTTCTTT.

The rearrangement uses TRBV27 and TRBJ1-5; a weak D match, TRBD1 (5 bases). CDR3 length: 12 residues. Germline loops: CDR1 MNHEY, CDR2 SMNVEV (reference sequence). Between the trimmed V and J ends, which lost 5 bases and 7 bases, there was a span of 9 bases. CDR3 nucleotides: TGTGCCAGCAGTCCCTGGACACAGCCCCAGCATTTT. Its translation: CASSPWTQPQHF.

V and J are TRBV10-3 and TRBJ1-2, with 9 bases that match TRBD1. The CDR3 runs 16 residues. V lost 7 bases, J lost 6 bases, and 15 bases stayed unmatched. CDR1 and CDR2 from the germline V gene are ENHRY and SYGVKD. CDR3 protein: CAINLSGQGGVDGYTF. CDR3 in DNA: TGTGCCATCAACTTATCGGGACAGGGCGGTGTGGATGGCTACACCTTC.

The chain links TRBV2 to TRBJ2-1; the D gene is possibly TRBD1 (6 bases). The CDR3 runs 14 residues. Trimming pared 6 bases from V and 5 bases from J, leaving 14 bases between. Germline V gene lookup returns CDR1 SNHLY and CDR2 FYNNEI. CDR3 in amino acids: CASRTGQINNEQFF. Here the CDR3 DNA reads TGTGCCAGCAGGACGGGACAAATTAACAATGAGCAGTTCTTC.